The source of this T cell receptor (beta chain) is a study of persistence of HIV-infected CD4 T cells. For the study at large: Blood samples, up to roughly 200 mL, came from multiple time points, except two leukapheresis donors sampled once.

Whole-study findings and limits: Compared with CD3/CD28-stimulated cells, CMV- and Gag-responding cells showed lower TCRbeta richness. Proviral oligoclonality tracked with TCR oligoclonality within the same sorted cells.

Sequencing used immunoSEQ version 4 in survey mode. Only in-frame clones appear in the TCRdb table, and some are missing; sequencing was by immunoSEQ multiplex PCR. Of under 60,000 clones in the sample, more than 60% were seen once. The stimulus was lysate of CMV-infected fibroblasts, approximately 9.7 ug/mL. Sorted nonresponding memory CD4+ T cells were CD40L-negative, CD69-negative, CD45RO-high. Donors were HIV-1-infected adults who began suppressive ART during chronic infection. Trimming took 0 bases from V and 7 from J, leaving 6 bases between them. Germline V CDR1 and CDR2: MNHEY, SVGAGI. The CDR3 contains 13 residues. Of note for this clone: Its target is not known.

The sequencing here drew on CD4+ T cells sorted from PBMCs after roughly 18-hour stimulation, taken from a patient who received antiretroviral therapy. The rearrangement joins TRBV6-5 to TRBJ2-2; a possible D gene is TRBD2 (5 bases). The receptor was isolated from an adult man with HIV who was CMV-seropositive. The CDR3 DNA reads as TGTGCCAGCAGTTACTCGAGGGACGGGGAGCTGTTTTTT. Translating gives CASSYSRDGELFF.